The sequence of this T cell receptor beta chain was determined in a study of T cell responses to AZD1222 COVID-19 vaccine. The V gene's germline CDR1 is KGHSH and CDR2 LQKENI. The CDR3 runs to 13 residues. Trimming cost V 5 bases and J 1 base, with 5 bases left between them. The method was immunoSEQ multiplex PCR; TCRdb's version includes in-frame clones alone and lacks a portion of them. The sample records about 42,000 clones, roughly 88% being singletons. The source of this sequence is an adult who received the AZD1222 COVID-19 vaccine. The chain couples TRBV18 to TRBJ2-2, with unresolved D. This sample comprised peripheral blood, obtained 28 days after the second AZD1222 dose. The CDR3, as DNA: TGTGCCAGCTCAAATGGGAACACCGGGGAGCTGTTTTTT. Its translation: CASSNGNTGELFF.